The T cell receptor (beta chain) described here comes from a study of T cell responses to AZD1222 COVID-19 vaccine. To note about this clone: Its specificity is unknown.

Whole-study results and caveats: Mostly white British, mostly female donors; authors suggested clonal diversity may be underestimated.

Measured with immunoSEQ multiplex PCR; TCRdb has only the in-frame clones, and not every one. Of some 120,000 clones in the sample, 80% to 90% were seen once. Pooled samples include second doses given at about 4 or 12 weeks. CDR3 length equals 18 residues. Germline lookup yields CDR1 LGHDT and CDR2 YNNKEL (reference sequence). Deletions cut 0 bases from V and 4 bases from J, with 19 bases between. V is TRBV3-1 (or the pseudogene TRBV3-2) and J is TRBJ1-3; D gene unclear. This TCR was recovered from an adult who received the AZD1222 COVID-19 vaccine. The sequenced sample was peripheral blood, obtained 28 days after the second AZD1222 dose. The DNA of the CDR3 is TGTGCCAGCAGCCAAGATCACCCCGTTTCCCAGGCCGGAAACACCATATATTTT. It yields the protein CASSQDHPVSQAGNTIYF.